A single sample gave rise to the 23 T cell receptor beta chains below, sequenced in a study of cytomegalovirus exposure and HLA in healthy donors. The PCR contained 60 Vbeta and 13 Jbeta primers. The method was immunoSEQ multiplex PCR; TCRdb's version includes in-frame clones alone and lacks a portion of them. In the table there are about 160,000 clones, 80% to 90% of which are singletons. What was sequenced was PBMCs. Receptor source: a woman aged 18-29 years in good health and CMV-seronegative.

As to this clone: The junction shows a germline mismatch at one end, possibly a read error. CDR3 sequence (DNA): TGTGCTAGCAGCTCCAAGCGACACGAGCAGTACTTC. Its translation is CASSSKRHEQYF. The rearrangement joins TRBV7-7 to TRBJ2-7; no clear D. The CDR3 is 12 amino acids. Germline V gives CDR1 SSHAT, CDR2 FNYEAQ (reference sequence).

The chain joins TRBV4-1 to TRBJ2-4; 10 bases are a match to TRBD1. CDR1 and CDR2 from the germline V gene are MGHRA and YSYEKL. J gave up 4 bases and V 2 bases, and 5 bases lay outside the gene matches. The CDR3 totals 16 residues. The CDR3 reads CASSQMGGQGKNIQYF. As DNA, the CDR3 is TGCGCCAGCAGCCAAATGGGGGGACAGGGGAAAAACATTCAGTACTTC.

J is TRBJ1-1 and V is TRBV28; D is uncertain. V was trimmed by 9 bases and J by 4 bases, leaving 18 bases between them. This CDR3 region has 14 residues. Germline CDR1 and CDR2: MDHEN and SYDVKM. DNA of the CDR3: TGTGCCAGTACCTTTAGAGCAGGATTCACTGAAGCTTTCTTT. It codes for CASTFRAGFTEAFF. The full variable domain, with the rest looked up from reference TRBV28 and TRBJ1-1, is DVKVTQSSRYLVKRTGEKVFLECVQDMDHENMFWYRQDPGLGLRLIYFSYDVKMKEKGDIPEGYSVSREKKERFSLILESASTNQTSMYLCASTFRAGFTEAFFGQGTRLTVV.

The chain has TRBV18 and TRBJ1-1; no definite D call. Trimming left V 6 bases short and J 1 base short, with 9 bases between. This CDR3 is built from 13 residues. Germline V lookup: CDR1 KGHSH, CDR2 LQKENI. As DNA, the CDR3 is TGTGCCAGCTCCAGTTCTCCGAACACTGAAGCTTTCTTT. It is translated as CASSSSPNTEAFF.

The chain couples TRBV5-1 to TRBJ2-5; 10 bases agree with TRBD2. The V and J ends lost 2 bases and 1 base, in that order; junction bases with no gene match: 8. The CDR3 sequence is 17 residues long. Per the germline V gene, CDR1 is SGHRS and CDR2 is YFSETQ. CDR3 DNA: TGCGCCAGCAGCTTAGGACCAGCGGGAGGGGTCCAAGAGACCCAGTACTTC. The encoded protein is CASSLGPAGGVQETQYF.

The J gene is TRBJ2-3, the V gene TRBV11-3, with a tentative D call TRBD2 (5 bases). Trimming left V 5 bases short and J 0 bases short, with 9 bases between. The CDR3 covers 14 residues. In germline, CDR1 is SGHNT, CDR2 YENEEA. The CDR3 loop reads CASSVGLSTDTQYF. The CDR3 bases are TGTGCCAGCAGCGTCGGACTTAGCACAGATACGCAGTATTTT.

This chain connects TRBV6-4 to TRBJ2-3, with TRBD2 matching over 9 bases. CDR3 length equals 16 residues. Trimming cost V 3 bases and J 2 bases; bases outside gene matches: 6. Germline CDR1 is MRHNA and CDR2 is SNTAGT. The CDR3 DNA follows: TGTGCCAGCAGTGAGTCGGCTAGCGGGAACACAGATACGCAGTATTTT. Its translation is CASSESASGNTDTQYF.

The genes are TRBV28 and TRBJ2-1; 12 bases match TRBD1. V gave up 5 bases and J gave up 0 bases; unmatched junction bases: 20. The CDR3 spans 22 residues. The germline gives CDR1 MDHEN, CDR2 SYDVKM. The CDR3 DNA reads TGTGCCAGCAGTCTTCCACCTCTCGGGACAGGGGGCCCCTTTTCCTCCTACAATGAGCAGTTCTTC. Protein: CASSLPPLGTGGPFSSYNEQFF.

The chain has TRBV5-1 and TRBJ1-2, with 7 bases identical to TRBD1. The CDR3 is 14 amino acids. The germline gives CDR1 SGHRS, CDR2 YFSETQ. J gave up 3 bases and V 3 bases, and 5 bases lay outside the gene matches. The CDR3 DNA reads as TGCGCCAGCAGCTCGGACGGGACAGACTATGGCTACACCTTC. Translation gives CASSSDGTDYGYTF.

V usage is TRBV4-1 and J usage is TRBJ2-2, with 7 nucleotides matching TRBD1. Germline V CDR1 and CDR2: MGHRA, YSYEKL. The V gene end was trimmed by 4 bases and the J gene end by 6 bases; junction bases not matched to a gene: 8. This CDR3 region has 15 residues. This CDR3 is CASSPPPTGSGELFF. The CDR3 DNA reads as TGCGCCAGCAGCCCTCCACCGACAGGGTCCGGGGAGCTGTTTTTT.

This rearrangement joins TRBV25-1 to TRBJ2-5; TRBD2 matches 8 bases. The tail of the sequence fits TRBJ2-7 better, so the J call may be wrong. The length of the CDR3 is 14 residues. Germline lookup yields CDR1 MGHDK and CDR2 SYGVNS. CDR3 coding DNA: TGTGCCAGCACGGGGGGGACGGACCACTACGAGCAGTACTTC. Protein: CASTGGTDHYEQYF.

This CDR3 reads CASSYSEGCGYTF. CDR3 DNA sequence: TGTGCCAGCAGTTACTCGGAGGGATGTGGCTACACCTTC. The chain recombines TRBV6-5 with TRBJ1-2; no clear D. CDR3 size: 13 residues. Per the germline V gene, CDR1 is MNHEY and CDR2 is SVGAGI. V was trimmed by 0 bases and J by 7 bases, leaving 9 bases between them.

The chain carries TRBV6-4 and TRBJ2-1, with TRBD2 identical over 8 bases. This CDR3 spans 15 amino acids. Germline-derived CDR1 and CDR2 are MRHNA and SNTAGT. After removal of 3 bases from V and 3 bases from J, the junction contained 4 bases not matched to a gene. The CDR3 DNA is TGTGCCAGCAGTGAGTCAGCGGGAGACTACAATGAGCAGTTCTTC. Its translation: CASSESAGDYNEQFF.

The V gene is TRBV5-6, the J gene TRBJ2-4; the D gene is possibly TRBD1 (5 bases). CDR1 and CDR2 (germline): SGHDT, YYEEEE. The V end was cut by 2 bases, the J end by 7 bases, with 19 bases between. The CDR3 consists of 16 residues. Here the CDR3 reads CASSFRQSQDWNIQYF. CDR3 in DNA: TGTGCCAGCAGCTTTAGACAGTCCCAAGATTGGAACATTCAGTACTTC.

CDR3 nucleotides: TGTGCCAGTAGTATAGATGCGGGAACTCGGGAGCAGTACTTC. Encoded protein: CASSIDAGTREQYF. The chain carries TRBV19 and TRBJ2-7, with a possible D match to TRBD2 (6 bases). Germline values: CDR1 LNHDA, CDR2 SQIVND (reference sequence). The V end was cut by 0 bases, the J end by 7 bases, with 13 bases between. The CDR3 spans 14 residues.

The rearrangement joins TRBV11-2 to TRBJ2-1, with 12 nucleotides matching TRBD1. The CDR3 is 16 residues long. Trimming took 4 bases from V and 8 from J; bases not matched to a gene: 9. Germline V gene sequence: CDR1 SGHAT, CDR2 FQNNGV. The CDR3 sequence: CASSSITGTGGDEQFF. The DNA for the CDR3 is TGTGCCAGCAGCTCGATAACCGGGACAGGGGGCGATGAGCAGTTCTTC.

The J gene is TRBJ1-1, the V gene TRBV6-1, with D possibly matching TRBD1 (5 bases). Germline V lookup: CDR1 MNHNS, CDR2 SASEGT. CDR3 size: 15 residues. V was pared by 7 bases and J by 9 bases, with 24 bases between. In DNA form, the CDR3 reads TGTGCCAGCACCCCAGAACGCAGGGCGCACAATAAAGCTTTCTTT. It encodes CASTPERRAHNKAFF.

This clone was recorded only once. The V and J genes are TRBV7-2 and TRBJ2-5; D gene ambiguous. The J call may not be correct, given that the DNA end is closer to TRBJ2-7. The CDR3 contains 13 residues. CDR1 and CDR2 (germline): SGHTA, FQGNSA. CDR3: CASSLLSTYEQYF. The CDR3 region has the DNA TGTGCCAGCAGCCTCCTTTCTACCTACGAGCAGTACTTC.

The chain is built from TRBV2 and TRBJ2-7, with TRBD2 matching over 7 bases. This CDR3 spans 14 amino acids. Per the germline V gene, CDR1 is SNHLY and CDR2 is FYNNEI. With V trimmed by 6 bases and J by 0 bases, 5 bases remained unmatched. In DNA form, the CDR3 reads TGTGCCAGCAGGGGGCGGGGGAGCTCCTACGAGCAGTACTTC. Its protein product is CASRGRGSSYEQYF.

J is TRBJ2-7 and V is TRBV6-5; TRBD1 matches at 8 bases. V was clipped by 0 bases and J by 0 bases; unmatched bases: 4. CDR1 and CDR2 (germline): MNHEY, SVGAGI. The CDR3 runs to 16 residues. DNA of the CDR3: TGTGCCAGCAGTTACTCCTCGACAGGGGACTCCTACGAGCAGTACTTC. Encoded protein: CASSYSSTGDSYEQYF.

V is TRBV10-3 and J is TRBJ2-1; 10 bases line up with TRBD1. This CDR3 region has 19 residues. The junction had 17 bases not matched to a gene; V was cut back by 2 bases and J by 7 bases. Per germline, CDR1 ENHRY and CDR2 SYGVKD. For the CDR3, the DNA is TGTGCCATCAGTGAGCCCGCCCTGGGGACAGGGGTGGTACCAAATGAGCAGTTCTTC. This encodes CAISEPALGTGVVPNEQFF.

The chain links TRBV7-8 to TRBJ2-7; D might be TRBD2 (6 bases). The CDR3 runs 13 residues. Per germline, CDR1 SGHVS and CDR2 FQNEAQ. V was clipped by 3 bases and J by 3 bases, with 9 bases between them. The CDR3 region is CASSFRELYEQYF. DNA for the CDR3: TGTGCCAGCAGCTTCCGGGAGCTCTACGAGCAGTACTTC.

This chain joins TRBV2 and TRBJ1-1, with 9 bases aligning to TRBD1. This CDR3 contains 13 residues. CDR1 is SNHLY and CDR2 is FYNNEI in the germline V gene. For the CDR3, the DNA is TGTGCGAGCTGGAACAGGGGGCTGTCTGAAGCTTTCTTT. Amino acid sequence: CASWNRGLSEAFF.